This TCR beta chain was identified in a study of shared clonotypes between healthy human individuals. In regard to this clone: Its antigen is not identified. At the DNA level, this CDR3 is encoded by other sequences in the same sample as well.

TCRdb's copy holds only in-frame clones and misses some; the assay was immunoSEQ multiplex PCR. The data contain roughly 1 million clones, roughly 74% of them seen just once; the ten biggest clones take up approximately 0.56%. Whole-study results and caveats: Naive subsets usually exceeded memory subsets in estimated richness.

This TCR was sampled from a man between 18 and 35 years old in good health. Some clones in this sample may be carry-over from other donors' samples. Material for sequencing was memory CD4+ T cells from PBMCs. Subset specified: CD45RA-negative fraction.

The CDR3 nucleotides are TGTGCCAGCAGTTTGGGTAGGTACGAGCAGTACTTC. Its protein is CASSLGRYEQYF. The chain is built from TRBV28 and TRBJ2-7; unclear D gene. The CDR3 has 12 amino acids. V was cut by 3 bases and J by 4 bases, with 7 bases left in between. Germline loops: CDR1 MDHEN, CDR2 SYDVKM.